These 28 T cell receptor beta chains share one sample of origin, sequenced in a study of blood T cell repertoires in COVID-19. The method was immunoSEQ multiplex PCR; TCRdb's version includes in-frame clones alone and lacks a portion of them. Of around 110,000 clones listed, roughly 79% were seen once; the top ten hold less than 9%. Input material: peripheral blood. The receptor source for this set is a man in his 70s with active or convalescent COVID-19.

V gene TRBV9 combines with J gene TRBJ2-1, with a tentative D call TRBD1 (5 bases). The CDR3 extends over 13 amino acids. Germline V gene data show CDR1 as SGDLS and CDR2 as YYNGEE. Trimming removed 4 bases from V and 4 bases from J, with 9 bases in between. CDR3 DNA sequence: TGTGCCAGCAGCCTACAGGCTTACAATGAGCAGTTCTTC. Encoded protein: CASSLQAYNEQFF.

This clone has more than one count but fewer than ten. The genes are TRBV11-2 and TRBJ1-1, with D hard to call. The CDR3 consists of 15 residues. V lost 5 bases and J 2 bases, leaving 15 bases between the germline ends. Germline values: CDR1 SGHAT, CDR2 FQNNGV. CDR3 sequence reads: CASSLSGRPNTEAFF. The DNA of the CDR3 is TGTGCCAGCAGCCTCAGCGGGAGACCCAACACTGAAGCTTTCTTT.

J is TRBJ2-3 and V is TRBV7-2; 9 bases are shared with TRBD2. From germline, CDR1 is SGHTA and CDR2 FQGNSA. The CDR3 spans 16 residues. The J segment lost 4 bases and the V segment lost 2 bases, leaving 7 bases of the junction unmatched. For the CDR3, the DNA is TGTGCCAGCAGCTTACGTCCTAGCGGGGTGGCAGATACGCAGTATTTT. It is translated as CASSLRPSGVADTQYF.

This chain links TRBV10-2 with TRBJ1-5, with 7 bases that match TRBD1. Per germline, CDR1 WSHSY and CDR2 SAAADI. Trimming took 6 bases from V and 5 from J; bases not matched to a gene: 4. CDR3 length: 13 residues. The DNA for the CDR3 is TGCGCCAGCAGCGGGACAGTATATCAGCCCCAGCATTTT. As protein: CASSGTVYQPQHF.

The J gene is TRBJ1-2, the V gene TRBV7-9; D gene uncertain. V lost 5 bases and J lost 6, with 16 bases in between. The germline V gene has CDR1 SEHNR and CDR2 FQNEAQ (reference sequence). The CDR3 has 14 residues. CDR3 amino acids: CASSARSKSDGYTF. CDR3 DNA: TGTGCCAGCAGCGCCCGGTCTAAATCGGATGGCTACACCTTC.

The chain is built from TRBV5-1 and TRBJ2-1, with TRBD2 identical over 9 bases. Trimming at V came to 1 base and at J to 9 bases, leaving 8 bases not matched to a gene. There are 15 residues in the CDR3. Germline CDR1 and CDR2: SGHRS and YFSETQ. The CDR3 spells CASSLNSGSGVEQFF. The DNA for the CDR3 is TGCGCCAGCAGCTTGAATAGCGGGAGCGGGGTTGAGCAGTTCTTC.

The chain is built from TRBV7-3 and TRBJ1-2; 7 bases map to TRBD1. In germline, CDR1 is SGHTA, CDR2 FQGTGA. Trimming at V came to 0 bases and at J to 4 bases, leaving 5 bases not matched to a gene. The CDR3 runs to 15 residues. CDR3 nucleotide sequence: TGTGCCAGCAGCTTAACCGGTGGGACAGTCTATGGCTACACCTTC. Protein product: CASSLTGGTVYGYTF.

This rearrangement joins TRBV7-2 to TRBJ2-3; TRBD2 agrees at 10 bases. The CDR3 loop spans 16 amino acids. The germline gives CDR1 SGHTA, CDR2 FQGNSA. J gave up 4 bases and V 4 bases, and 8 bases lay outside the gene matches. The CDR3, as DNA: TGTGCCAGCAGCTCCTTAGCGGGAGGTGTGGCAGATACGCAGTATTTT. Residues: CASSSLAGGVADTQYF.

This clone was seen more than once but under ten times. V is TRBV9 and J is TRBJ1-3; possibly TRBD1 for D (5 bases). Trimming removed 0 bases at V and 2 bases at J, with 9 bases between. The CDR3 covers 15 residues. Germline V CDR1 and CDR2: SGDLS, YYNGEE. In nucleotides, the CDR3 is TGTGCCAGCAGCGTAGATGGGGGGGCTGGAAACACCATATATTTT. This codes for CASSVDGGAGNTIYF.

V gene TRBV7-2 combines with J gene TRBJ1-3, with a possible D match to TRBD1 (5 bases). Trimming cost V 1 base and J 0 bases, with 13 bases left between them. This CDR3 comprises 17 residues. Germline CDR1 is SGHTA and CDR2 is FQGNSA. The DNA for the CDR3 is TGTGCCAGCAGCTTAGGTACAGGCCCTAGCTCTGGAAACACCATATATTTT. Its translation: CASSLGTGPSSGNTIYF.

V is TRBV28 and J is TRBJ1-1; D might be TRBD1 (6 bases). Looked up from germline, CDR1 is MDHEN and CDR2 is SYDVKM. Trimming shortened V by 5 bases and J by 6 bases, and 7 bases separated the two germline ends. CDR3 size: 11 residues. CDR3 region: CASSQGPEAFF. Here the CDR3 DNA reads TGTGCCAGCAGTCAGGGGCCTGAAGCTTTCTTT.

The chain is built from TRBV7-2 and TRBJ1-6; the D gene is possibly TRBD1 (6 bases). Trimming took off 4 bases at V and 11 bases at J, with 12 bases between the two ends. CDR1 and CDR2 (germline): SGHTA, FQGNSA. The CDR3 consists of 13 residues. The DNA of the CDR3 is TGTGCCAGCAGCTCCGAATGGACAGCACCCCTCCACTTT. Protein sequence: CASSSEWTAPLHF.

This clone has a handful of counts. The rearrangement uses TRBV2 and TRBJ1-5, with 9 bases fitting TRBD1. Trimming at V came to 7 bases and at J to 7 bases, leaving 8 bases not matched to a gene. The germline CDR1 and CDR2 sequences are SNHLY and FYNNEI. This CDR3 is 14 amino acids long. The CDR3 DNA sequence: TGTGCCAGCACCAAGGACAGGGGAATCCAGCCCCAGCATTTT. It yields the protein CASTKDRGIQPQHF.

Remarks on this clone: Other DNA sequences of this sample code for an identical CDR3. The chain uses TRBV5-1 and TRBJ2-5; 7 bases align to TRBD1. Per germline, CDR1 SGHRS and CDR2 YFSETQ. J was trimmed by 2 bases and V by 0 bases; bases with no gene match: 4. The CDR3 has 15 amino acids. The CDR3 reads CASSLVAGGQETQYF. The CDR3 DNA follows: TGCGCCAGCAGCTTGGTGGCAGGGGGACAAGAGACCCAGTACTTC.

The CDR3 region is CASSQELSGKYEQYF. CDR3 sequence (DNA): TGTGCCAGCAGCCAAGAGTTGAGCGGGAAGTACGAGCAGTACTTC. The chain uses TRBV4-2 and TRBJ2-7, with 7 bases that match TRBD2. Losses at the gene ends were 0 bases for V and 4 bases for J; bases not matched to a gene: 6. The CDR3 has 15 residues. Germline CDR1 reads LGHNA; CDR2 reads YNFKEQ.

V gene TRBV7-3 combines with J gene TRBJ2-3; tentative D call: TRBD1 (7 bases). V was clipped by 7 bases and J by 6 bases, with 17 bases between them. The V gene's germline CDR1 is SGHTA and CDR2 FQGTGA. CDR3 length: 14 amino acids. CDR3 protein: CASTSTGTGDTQYF. The CDR3 coding sequence is TGTGCCAGCACCTCGACAGGGACTGGGGATACGCAGTATTTT.

This clone was picked up a small number of times. The chain combines TRBV4-2 with TRBJ1-5, with D tentatively TRBD1 (6 bases). V was clipped by 5 bases and J by 5 bases, with 19 bases between them. Germline CDR1 reads LGHNA; CDR2 reads YNFKEQ. The CDR3 is 16 residues long. The DNA for the CDR3 is TGTGCCAGCAGCTCACCAGGACAGCCTCCCGATCAGCCCCAGCATTTT. The encoded protein is CASSSPGQPPDQPQHF.

This clone was seen only once. The chain uses TRBV9 and TRBJ2-3, with D perhaps TRBD1 (5 bases). In germline, CDR1 is SGDLS, CDR2 YYNGEE. The CDR3 loop spans 15 amino acids. Trimming cost V 4 bases and J 2 bases, with 14 bases left between them. The CDR3 sequence is CASSTGRKLTDTQYF. The CDR3 DNA follows: TGTGCCAGCAGCACAGGACGGAAGCTCACAGATACGCAGTATTTT.

The J gene is TRBJ1-5, the V gene TRBV10-1, with D uncertain. Trimming took off 4 bases at V and 5 bases at J, with 6 bases between the two ends. This CDR3 contains 12 residues. Germline V CDR1 and CDR2: WNHNN, SYGVQD (reference sequence). The DNA for the CDR3 is TGCGCCAGCAGTGTCCCTTATCAGCCCCAGCATTTT. The encoded protein is CASSVPYQPQHF.

The chain recombines TRBV7-2 with TRBJ2-1, with 8 bases identical to TRBD2. Trimming removed 1 base from V and 10 bases from J; junction bases left unmatched: 6. CDR1 and CDR2 from the germline V gene are SGHTA and FQGNSA. This CDR3 spans 14 amino acids. This CDR3 reads CASSLGAGVGEQFF. The CDR3 DNA is TGTGCCAGCAGCTTAGGAGCGGGGGTGGGGGAGCAGTTCTTC.

The V gene is TRBV11-3, the J gene TRBJ2-1; 10 nucleotides match TRBD2. The germline V gene encodes CDR1 SGHNT and CDR2 YENEEA. This CDR3 has 16 amino acids. The V and J ends lost 4 bases and 2 bases, in that order; junction bases with no gene match: 5. CDR3 sequence reads: CASSSRLAGTYNEQFF. CDR3 DNA: TGTGCCAGCAGCTCCCGACTAGCGGGTACCTACAATGAGCAGTTCTTC.

The chain has TRBV19 and TRBJ1-1; D is perhaps TRBD1 (6 bases). The CDR3 is made up of 16 amino acids. In germline, CDR1 is LNHDA, CDR2 SQIVND (reference sequence). Trimming shortened V by 10 bases and J by 3 bases, and 24 bases separated the two germline ends. As DNA, the CDR3 is TGTGCCACCAACCTAAAGGGACACGAACGCTACACTGAAGCTTTCTTT. This translates into CATNLKGHERYTEAFF.

This clone was seen only a few times. The rearrangement links TRBV21-1 to TRBJ1-1; TRBD1 is taken as the D call from the table, unchecked against the DNA. TRBV21-1 is a listed pseudogene. CDR3 size: 18 residues. The DNA of the CDR3 is TGTGCCAGCAGCAGGGCAGGGGAAAGGCCTAATGCTCGGACTGAAGCTTTCTTT. Protein product: CASSRAGERPNARTEAFF.

This clone has only one observation. The CDR3: CASSPDASGRRNNEQFF. The CDR3 nucleotides read TGTGCCAGCAGCCCAGATGCTAGCGGGAGACGTAACAATGAGCAGTTCTTC. The J gene is TRBJ2-1, the V gene TRBV5-5; 10 bases are a match to TRBD2. CDR1 is SGHKS and CDR2 is YYEKEE in the germline V gene (reference sequence). The V and J ends lost 4 bases and 5 bases, in that order; junction bases with no gene match: 12. The CDR3 length is 17 residues.

This clone was observed a handful of times. The chain has TRBV29-1 and TRBJ1-2, with no clear D. In germline, CDR1 is SQVTM, CDR2 ANQGSEA. V gave up 8 bases and J gave up 8 bases, with 21 bases separating them. This CDR3 region has 13 residues. CDR3 residues: CSYQHRREEGYTF. The DNA for the CDR3 is TGCAGCTACCAACATCGCCGGGAGGAGGGCTACACCTTC.

V is TRBV19 and J is TRBJ1-2; 10 nucleotides match TRBD1. V trimming: 2 bases; J trimming: 4 bases; junction bases outside the gene matches: 4. This CDR3 is 15 amino acids long. The V gene's germline CDR1 is LNHDA and CDR2 SQIVND (reference sequence). CDR3 amino acids: CASSIPGQGTYGYTF. CDR3 in DNA: TGTGCCAGTAGTATACCGGGACAGGGGACCTATGGCTACACCTTC.

This chain links TRBV10-2 with TRBJ2-6, with D possibly TRBD1 on 5 matching bases. Per the germline V gene, CDR1 is WSHSY and CDR2 is SAAADI. The CDR3 runs 16 residues. Trimming cost V 4 bases and J 4 bases, with 14 bases left between them. Here the CDR3 reads CASSGQGSGGANVLTF. The CDR3 DNA sequence: TGCGCCAGCAGTGGGCAGGGTTCCGGAGGGGCCAACGTCCTGACTTTC.

V and J are TRBV5-6 and TRBJ1-4, with D possibly matching TRBD1 (5 bases). The CDR3 loop spans 15 amino acids. CDR1 SGHDT and CDR2 YYEEEE come from the germline V gene. Between the trimmed V and J ends, which lost 4 bases and 0 bases, there was a span of 10 bases. CDR3 protein: CASSRTLATNEKLFF. The CDR3 DNA follows: TGTGCCAGCAGCAGGACACTTGCAACTAATGAAAAACTGTTTTTT.